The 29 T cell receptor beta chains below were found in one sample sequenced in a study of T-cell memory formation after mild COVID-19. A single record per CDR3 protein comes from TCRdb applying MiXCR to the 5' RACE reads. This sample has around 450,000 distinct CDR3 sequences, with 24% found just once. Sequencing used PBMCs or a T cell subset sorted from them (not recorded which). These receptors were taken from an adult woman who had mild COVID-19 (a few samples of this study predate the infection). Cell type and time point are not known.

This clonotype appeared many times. The CDR3: CASSFGDRVNTEAFF. CDR3 in DNA: TGTGCCAGCAGCTTCGGGGACAGGGTAAACACTGAAGCTTTCTTT. The chain couples TRBV7-9 to TRBJ1-1; TRBD1 aligns across 9 bases. From germline, CDR1 is SEHNR and CDR2 FQNEAQ (reference sequence). With V trimmed by 3 bases and J by 2 bases, 4 bases remained unmatched. This CDR3 has 15 residues.

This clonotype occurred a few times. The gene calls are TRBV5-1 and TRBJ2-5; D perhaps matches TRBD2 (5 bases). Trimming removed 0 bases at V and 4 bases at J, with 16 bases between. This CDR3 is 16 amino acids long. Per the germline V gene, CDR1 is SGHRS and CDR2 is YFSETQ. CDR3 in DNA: TGCGCCAGCAGCTTGGTCGTAGGTACTAGTATAGAGACCCAGTACTTC. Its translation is CASSLVVGTSIETQYF.

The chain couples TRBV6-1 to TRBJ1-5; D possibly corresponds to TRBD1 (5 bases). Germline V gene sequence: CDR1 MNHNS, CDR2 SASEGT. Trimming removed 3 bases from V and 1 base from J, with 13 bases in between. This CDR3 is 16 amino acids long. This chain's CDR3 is CASSELGGTSNQPQHF. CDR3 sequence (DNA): TGTGCCAGCAGTGAGCTCGGGGGGACGAGCAATCAGCCCCAGCATTTT.

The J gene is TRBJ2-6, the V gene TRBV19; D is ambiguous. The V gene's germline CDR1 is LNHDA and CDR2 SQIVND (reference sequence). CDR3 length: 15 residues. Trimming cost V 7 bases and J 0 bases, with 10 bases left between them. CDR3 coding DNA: TGTGCCAGTAACCCCATGGACTCTGGGGCCAACGTCCTGACTTTC. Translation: CASNPMDSGANVLTF.

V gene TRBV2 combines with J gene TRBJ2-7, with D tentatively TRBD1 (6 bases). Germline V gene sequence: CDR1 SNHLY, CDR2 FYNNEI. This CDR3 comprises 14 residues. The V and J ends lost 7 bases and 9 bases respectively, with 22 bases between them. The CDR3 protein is CASTRQGWVSGQYF. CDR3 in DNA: TGTGCCAGCACCCGTCAGGGGTGGGTAAGCGGGCAGTACTTC.

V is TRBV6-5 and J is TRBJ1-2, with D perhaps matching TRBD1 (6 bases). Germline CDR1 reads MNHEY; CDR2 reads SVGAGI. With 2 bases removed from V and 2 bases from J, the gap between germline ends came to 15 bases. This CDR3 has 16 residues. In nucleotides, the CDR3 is TGTGCCAGCAGTTACGGTGACGGGCAGGGGAACTATGGCTACACCTTC. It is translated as CASSYGDGQGNYGYTF.

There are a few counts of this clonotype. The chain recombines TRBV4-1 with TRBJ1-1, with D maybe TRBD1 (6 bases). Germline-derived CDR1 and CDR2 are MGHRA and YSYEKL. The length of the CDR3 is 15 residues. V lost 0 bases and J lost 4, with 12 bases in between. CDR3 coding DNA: TGCGCCAGCAGCCAAGATGCAGGGGAGTTCACTGAAGCTTTCTTT. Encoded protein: CASSQDAGEFTEAFF.

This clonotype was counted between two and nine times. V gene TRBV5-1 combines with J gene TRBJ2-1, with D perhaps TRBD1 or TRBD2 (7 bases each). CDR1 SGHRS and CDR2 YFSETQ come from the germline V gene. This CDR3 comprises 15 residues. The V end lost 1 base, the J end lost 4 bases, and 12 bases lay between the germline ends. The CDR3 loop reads CASSLQGGIYNEQFF. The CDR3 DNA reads TGCGCCAGCAGCTTGCAGGGGGGGATTTACAATGAGCAGTTCTTC.

CDR3 loop: CSASIYQKLFF. In DNA form, the CDR3 reads TGCAGCGCTTCTATCTACCAGAAACTGTTTTTT. The rearrangement joins TRBV29-1 to TRBJ1-4, with D unclear. Trimming took off 7 bases at V and 11 bases at J, with 14 bases between the two ends. This CDR3 has 11 amino acids. CDR1 is SQVTM, CDR2 ANQGSEA, per germline.

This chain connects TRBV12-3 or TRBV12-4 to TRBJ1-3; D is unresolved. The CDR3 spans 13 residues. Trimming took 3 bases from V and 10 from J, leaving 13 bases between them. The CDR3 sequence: CASSFVMGGTIYF. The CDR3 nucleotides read TGTGCCAGCAGTTTCGTTATGGGAGGGACCATATATTTT.

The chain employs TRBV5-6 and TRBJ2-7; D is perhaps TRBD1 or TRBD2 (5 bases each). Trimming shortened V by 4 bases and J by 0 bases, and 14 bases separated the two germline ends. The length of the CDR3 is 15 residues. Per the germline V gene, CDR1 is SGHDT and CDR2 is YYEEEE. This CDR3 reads CASSPSRGLSYEQYF. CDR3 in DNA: TGTGCCAGCAGCCCGTCCCGGGGCCTCTCCTACGAGCAGTACTTC.

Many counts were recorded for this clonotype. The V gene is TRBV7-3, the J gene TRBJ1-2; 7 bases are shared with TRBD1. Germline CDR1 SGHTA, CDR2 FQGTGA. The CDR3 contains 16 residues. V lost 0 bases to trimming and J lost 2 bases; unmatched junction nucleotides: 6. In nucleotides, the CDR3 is TGTGCCAGCAGCTTAACGAAGGGACAGAGAAACTATGGCTACACCTTC. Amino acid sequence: CASSLTKGQRNYGYTF.

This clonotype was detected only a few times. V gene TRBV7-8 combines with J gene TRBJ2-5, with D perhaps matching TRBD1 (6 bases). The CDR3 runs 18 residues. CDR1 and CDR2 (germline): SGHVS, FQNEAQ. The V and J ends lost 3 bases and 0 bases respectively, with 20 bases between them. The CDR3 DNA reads TGTGCCAGCAGCTTTGGGACAACGGGACACCCCTACCAAGAGACCCAGTACTTC. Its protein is CASSFGTTGHPYQETQYF.

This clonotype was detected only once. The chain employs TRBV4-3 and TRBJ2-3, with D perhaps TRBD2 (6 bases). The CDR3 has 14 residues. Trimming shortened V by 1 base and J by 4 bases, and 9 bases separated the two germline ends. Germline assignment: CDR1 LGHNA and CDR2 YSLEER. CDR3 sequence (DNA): TGCGCCAGCAGCCAAGTTACTAGCCCAGATACGCAGTATTTT. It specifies CASSQVTSPDTQYF.

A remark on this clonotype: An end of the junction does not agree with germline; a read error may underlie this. CDR3 sequence: CATSDTPPGGTNEKLFF. CDR3 nucleotide sequence: TGTGCCACAAGTGATACCCCTCCAGGGGGAACTAATGAAAAACTGTTTTTT. This sequence joins TRBV24-1 and TRBJ1-4; TRBD1 matches 7 bases. The V gene's germline CDR1 is KGHDR and CDR2 SFDVKD. CDR3 size: 17 residues.

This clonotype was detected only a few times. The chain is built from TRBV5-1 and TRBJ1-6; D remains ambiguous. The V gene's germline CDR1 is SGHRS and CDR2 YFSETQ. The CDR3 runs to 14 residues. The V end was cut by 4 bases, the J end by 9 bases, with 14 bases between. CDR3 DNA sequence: TGCGCCAGCAGCCCGGGAGTTACAGTTTCACCCCTCCACTTT. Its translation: CASSPGVTVSPLHF. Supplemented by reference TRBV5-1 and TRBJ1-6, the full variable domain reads KAGVTQTPRYLIKTRGQQVTLSCSPISGHRSVSWYQQTPGQGLQFLFEYFSETQRNKGNFPGRFSGRQFSNSRSEMNVSTLELGDSALYLCASSPGVTVSPLHFGNGTRLTVT.

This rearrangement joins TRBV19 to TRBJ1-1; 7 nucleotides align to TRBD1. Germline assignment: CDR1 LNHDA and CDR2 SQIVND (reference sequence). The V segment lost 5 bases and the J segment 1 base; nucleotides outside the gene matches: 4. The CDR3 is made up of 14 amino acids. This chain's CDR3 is CASSGQVPNTEAFF. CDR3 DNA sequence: TGTGCCAGTAGTGGACAGGTGCCGAACACTGAAGCTTTCTTT. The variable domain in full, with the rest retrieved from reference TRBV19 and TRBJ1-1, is DGGITQSPKYLFRKEGQNVTLSCEQNLNHDAMYWYRQDPGQGLRLIYYSQIVNDFQKGDIAEGYSVSREKKESFPLTVTSAQKNPTAFYLCASSGQVPNTEAFFGQGTRLTVV.

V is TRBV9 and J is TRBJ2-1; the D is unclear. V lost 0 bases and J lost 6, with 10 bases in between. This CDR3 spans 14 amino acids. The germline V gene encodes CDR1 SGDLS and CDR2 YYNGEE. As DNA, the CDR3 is TGTGCCAGCAGCGTAGGTGGGCAGCTCAATGAGCAGTTCTTC. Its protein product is CASSVGGQLNEQFF.

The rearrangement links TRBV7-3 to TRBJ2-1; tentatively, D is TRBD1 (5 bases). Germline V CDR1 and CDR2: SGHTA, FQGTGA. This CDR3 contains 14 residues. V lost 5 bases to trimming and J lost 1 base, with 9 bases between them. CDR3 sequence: CASSTDSSYNEQFF. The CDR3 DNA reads TGTGCCAGCAGCACTGACAGTTCCTACAATGAGCAGTTCTTC.

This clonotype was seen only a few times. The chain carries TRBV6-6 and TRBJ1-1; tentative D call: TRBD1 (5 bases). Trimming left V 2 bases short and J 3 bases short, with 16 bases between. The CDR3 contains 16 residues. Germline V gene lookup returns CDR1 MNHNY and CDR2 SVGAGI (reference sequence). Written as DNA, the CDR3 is TGTGCCAGCAGTTACAGTTCGGCCGGGGGGGACACTGAAGCTTTCTTT. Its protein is CASSYSSAGGDTEAFF.

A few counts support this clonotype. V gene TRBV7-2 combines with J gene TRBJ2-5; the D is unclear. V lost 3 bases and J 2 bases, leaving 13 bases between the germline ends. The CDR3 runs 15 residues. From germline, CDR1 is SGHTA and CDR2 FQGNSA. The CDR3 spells CASSFLGSIQETQYF. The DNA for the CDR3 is TGTGCCAGCAGCTTCCTTGGGTCAATACAAGAGACCCAGTACTTC. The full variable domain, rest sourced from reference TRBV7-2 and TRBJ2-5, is GAGVSQSPSNKVTEKGKDVELRCDPISGHTALYWYRQSLGQGLEFLIYFQGNSAPDKSGLPSDRFSAERTGGSVSTLTIQRTQQEDSAVYLCASSFLGSIQETQYFGPGTRLLVL.

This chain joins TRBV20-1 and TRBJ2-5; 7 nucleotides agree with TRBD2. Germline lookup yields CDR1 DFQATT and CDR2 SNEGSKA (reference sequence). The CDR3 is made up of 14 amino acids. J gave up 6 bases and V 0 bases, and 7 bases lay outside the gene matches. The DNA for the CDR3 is TGCAGTGCTAGAGATCCAGCGGGGAAGAAGACCCAGTACTTC. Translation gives CSARDPAGKKTQYF.

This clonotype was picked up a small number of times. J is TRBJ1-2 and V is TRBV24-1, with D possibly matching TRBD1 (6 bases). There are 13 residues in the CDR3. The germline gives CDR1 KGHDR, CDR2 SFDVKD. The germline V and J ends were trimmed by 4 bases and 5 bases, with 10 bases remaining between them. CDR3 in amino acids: CATSERGEYGYTF. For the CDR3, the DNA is TGTGCCACCAGTGAGAGGGGGGAGTATGGCTACACCTTC.

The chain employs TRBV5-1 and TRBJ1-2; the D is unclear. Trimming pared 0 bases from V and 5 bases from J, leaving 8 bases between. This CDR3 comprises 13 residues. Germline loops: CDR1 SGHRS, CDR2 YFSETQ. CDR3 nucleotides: TGCGCCAGCAGCTTGGCCTCGGATTATGGCTACACCTTC. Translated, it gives CASSLASDYGYTF.

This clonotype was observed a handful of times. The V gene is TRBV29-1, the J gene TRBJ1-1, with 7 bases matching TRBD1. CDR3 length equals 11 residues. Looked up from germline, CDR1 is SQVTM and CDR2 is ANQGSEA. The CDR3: CGGTANTEAFF. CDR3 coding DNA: TGCGGAGGGACAGCGAACACTGAAGCTTTCTTT.

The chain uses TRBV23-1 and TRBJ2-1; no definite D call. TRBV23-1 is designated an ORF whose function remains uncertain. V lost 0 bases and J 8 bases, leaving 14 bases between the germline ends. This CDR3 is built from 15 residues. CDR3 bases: TGCGCCAGCAGTCAATCCTTCAGGTCGGGCGATGAGCAGTTCTTC. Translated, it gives CASSQSFRSGDEQFF.

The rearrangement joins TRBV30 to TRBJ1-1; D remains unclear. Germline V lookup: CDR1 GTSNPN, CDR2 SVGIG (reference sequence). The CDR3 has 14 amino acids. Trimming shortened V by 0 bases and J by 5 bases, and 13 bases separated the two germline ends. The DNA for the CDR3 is TGTGCCTGGAGTGTAGGAGTTTCTAAGACTGAAGCTTTCTTT. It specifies CAWSVGVSKTEAFF.

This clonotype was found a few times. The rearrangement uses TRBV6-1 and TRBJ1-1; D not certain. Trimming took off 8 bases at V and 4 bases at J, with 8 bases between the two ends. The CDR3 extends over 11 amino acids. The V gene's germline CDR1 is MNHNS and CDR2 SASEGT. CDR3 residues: CASAGSTEAFF. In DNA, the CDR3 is TGTGCCAGCGCGGGTTCCACTGAAGCTTTCTTT.

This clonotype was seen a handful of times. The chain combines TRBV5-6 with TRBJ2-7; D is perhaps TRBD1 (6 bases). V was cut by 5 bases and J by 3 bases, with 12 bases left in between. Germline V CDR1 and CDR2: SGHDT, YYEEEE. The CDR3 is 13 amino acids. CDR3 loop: CASRKGHLYEQYF. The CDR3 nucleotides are TGTGCCAGCAGAAAGGGACACCTCTACGAGCAGTACTTC.